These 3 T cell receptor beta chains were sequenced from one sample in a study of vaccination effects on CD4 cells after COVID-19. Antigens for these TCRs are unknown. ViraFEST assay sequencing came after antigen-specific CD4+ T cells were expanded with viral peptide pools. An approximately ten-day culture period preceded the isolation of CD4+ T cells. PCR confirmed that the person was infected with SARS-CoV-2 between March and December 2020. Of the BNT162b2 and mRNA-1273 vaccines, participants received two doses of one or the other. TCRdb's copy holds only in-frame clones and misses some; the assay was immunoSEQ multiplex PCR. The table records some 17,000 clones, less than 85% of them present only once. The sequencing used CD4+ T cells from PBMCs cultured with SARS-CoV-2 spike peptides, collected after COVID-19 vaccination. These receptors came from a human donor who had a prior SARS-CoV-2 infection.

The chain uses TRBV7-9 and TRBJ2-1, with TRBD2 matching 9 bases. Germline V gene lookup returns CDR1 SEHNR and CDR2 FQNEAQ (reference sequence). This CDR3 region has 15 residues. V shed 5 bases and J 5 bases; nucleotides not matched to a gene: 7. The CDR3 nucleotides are TGTGCCAGCAGCCAGGGCCTAGCGGGGAACAATGAGCAGTTCTTC. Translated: CASSQGLAGNNEQFF.

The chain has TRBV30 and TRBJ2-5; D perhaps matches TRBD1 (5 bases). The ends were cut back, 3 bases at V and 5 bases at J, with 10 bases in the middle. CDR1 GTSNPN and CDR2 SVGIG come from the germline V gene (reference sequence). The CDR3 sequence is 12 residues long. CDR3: CAWSPGAETQYF. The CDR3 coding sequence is TGTGCCTGGAGCCCTGGGGCGGAGACCCAGTACTTC.

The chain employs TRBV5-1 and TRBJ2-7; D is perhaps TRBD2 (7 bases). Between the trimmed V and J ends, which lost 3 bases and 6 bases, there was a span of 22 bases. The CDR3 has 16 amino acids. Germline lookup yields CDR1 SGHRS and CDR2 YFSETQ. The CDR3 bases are TGCGCCAGCAGCTCCAGCTGGAGCGGGACATACAGCGAGCAGTACTTC. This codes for CASSSSWSGTYSEQYF.